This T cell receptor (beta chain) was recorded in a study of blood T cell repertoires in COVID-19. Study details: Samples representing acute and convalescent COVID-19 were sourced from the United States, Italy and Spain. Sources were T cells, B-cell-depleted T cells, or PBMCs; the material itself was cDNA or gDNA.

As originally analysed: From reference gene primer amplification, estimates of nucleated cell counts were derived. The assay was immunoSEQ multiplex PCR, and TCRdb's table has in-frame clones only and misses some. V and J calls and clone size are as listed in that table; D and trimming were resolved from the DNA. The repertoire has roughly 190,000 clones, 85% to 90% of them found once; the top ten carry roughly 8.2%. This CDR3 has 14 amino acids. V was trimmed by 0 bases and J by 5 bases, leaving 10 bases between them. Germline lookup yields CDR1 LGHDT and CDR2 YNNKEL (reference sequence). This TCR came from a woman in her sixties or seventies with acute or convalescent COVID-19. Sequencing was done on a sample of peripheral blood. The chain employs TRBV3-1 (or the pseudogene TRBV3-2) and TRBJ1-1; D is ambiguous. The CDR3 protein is CASSQDQVLTEAFF. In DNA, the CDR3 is TGTGCCAGCAGCCAAGATCAGGTTTTAACTGAAGCTTTCTTT.